The 10 T cell receptor beta chains below all came from one sample that was sequenced in a study of blood T cell repertoires in COVID-19. Sequenced by immunoSEQ multiplex PCR; TCRdb stores in-frame clones only, minus some. The table has approximately 470,000 clones, roughly 90% seen once; the top ten hold roughly 0.7%. Sequenced: PBMCs or T cells enriched from blood (not recorded which). The source is a woman between 18 and 29 years old who had recovered from COVID-19.

This clone has more than one count but fewer than ten. The rearrangement joins TRBV5-1 to TRBJ2-7; TRBD1 agrees at 8 bases. V lost 7 bases to trimming and J lost 0 bases; unmatched junction nucleotides: 6. CDR3 length: 14 residues. Germline assignment: CDR1 SGHRS and CDR2 YFSETQ. This CDR3 reads CASAKTGGSYEQYF. The CDR3 coding sequence is TGCGCCAGCGCCAAAACAGGGGGCTCCTACGAGCAGTACTTC.

The chain is built from TRBV12-3 or TRBV12-4 and TRBJ1-4; no definite D call. CDR3 length: 13 residues. Trimming took 3 bases from V and 4 from J, leaving 6 bases between them. CDR3 DNA sequence: TGTGCCAGCAGTTTTGGGCTTAATGAAAAACTGTTTTTT. Translating gives CASSFGLNEKLFF.

This chain uses TRBV6-2 or TRBV6-3 with TRBJ2-3; D ambiguous. The CDR3 extends over 13 amino acids. Germline-derived CDR1 and CDR2 are MNHEY and SVGEGT. Trimming pared 0 bases from V and 6 bases from J, leaving 7 bases between. CDR3 residues: CASSYSGPDTQYF. In DNA form, the CDR3 reads TGTGCCAGCAGTTACTCCGGTCCGGATACGCAGTATTTT.

In regard to this clone: The sample contains more than one DNA sequence encoding this CDR3. CDR3 coding DNA: TGCGCCAGCAGCTTAACTAGCGGGGGGGCCGGGGAGCAGTTCTTC. Its translation is CASSLTSGGAGEQFF. V and J are TRBV5-1 and TRBJ2-1; 13 bases are a match to TRBD2. Looked up from germline, CDR1 is SGHRS and CDR2 is YFSETQ. The CDR3 has 15 residues. Trimming at V came to 2 bases and at J to 10 bases, leaving 6 bases not matched to a gene.

This clone was observed once. The chain uses TRBV28 and TRBJ2-1; D is uncertain. The CDR3 spans 14 residues. CDR1 and CDR2 (germline): MDHEN, SYDVKM. V lost 7 bases, J lost 3 bases, and 13 bases lay in between. The CDR3 region is CASTSNSGYNEQFF. CDR3 DNA sequence: TGTGCCAGCACATCAAACTCGGGCTACAATGAGCAGTTCTTC.

In DNA, the CDR3 is TGTGCCAGCAGCAAAAACGTCGTAGCGGGGGGCGGGAGCACAGATACGCAGTATTTT. Protein: CASSKNVVAGGGSTDTQYF. The genes are TRBV9 and TRBJ2-3; 10 nucleotides align to TRBD2. Germline V gene lookup returns CDR1 SGDLS and CDR2 YYNGEE. The CDR3 is 19 amino acids. V lost 4 bases to trimming and J lost 0 bases; unmatched junction nucleotides: 14.

This chain connects TRBV10-3 to TRBJ2-5, with a weak D call TRBD2 (6 bases). V lost 2 bases to trimming and J lost 5 bases, with 9 bases between them. This CDR3 has 13 amino acids. Germline CDR1 and CDR2: ENHRY and SYGVKD. The CDR3, as DNA: TGTGCCATCAGTGAGGGGCTAGCGGAGACCCAGTACTTC. Its translation: CAISEGLAETQYF.

The chain has TRBV2 and TRBJ2-5; possibly TRBD2 for D (6 bases). V was pared by 6 bases and J by 2 bases, with 10 bases between. In germline, CDR1 is SNHLY, CDR2 FYNNEI. The CDR3 spans 13 residues. The CDR3 protein is CASRGGVQETQYF. DNA of the CDR3: TGTGCCAGCAGGGGCGGGGTACAAGAGACCCAGTACTTC.

The CDR3 bases are TGTGCCAGCACCACGGGGACAGCCCCGTATGGCTACACCTTC. It yields the protein CASTTGTAPYGYTF. The rearrangement uses TRBV6-5 and TRBJ1-2; 7 nucleotides match TRBD1. CDR3 size: 14 residues. In germline, CDR1 is MNHEY, CDR2 SVGAGI. J gave up 5 bases and V 7 bases, and 10 bases lay outside the gene matches.

The V and J genes are TRBV19 and TRBJ2-3, with D maybe TRBD1 (5 bases). Germline lookup yields CDR1 LNHDA and CDR2 SQIVND (reference sequence). The CDR3 consists of 16 residues. With 6 bases removed from V and 0 bases from J, the gap between germline ends came to 16 bases. The DNA for the CDR3 is TGTGCCAGTAGGTCGACAGCTTGGGGTAGCACAGATACGCAGTATTTT. Amino acid sequence: CASRSTAWGSTDTQYF.